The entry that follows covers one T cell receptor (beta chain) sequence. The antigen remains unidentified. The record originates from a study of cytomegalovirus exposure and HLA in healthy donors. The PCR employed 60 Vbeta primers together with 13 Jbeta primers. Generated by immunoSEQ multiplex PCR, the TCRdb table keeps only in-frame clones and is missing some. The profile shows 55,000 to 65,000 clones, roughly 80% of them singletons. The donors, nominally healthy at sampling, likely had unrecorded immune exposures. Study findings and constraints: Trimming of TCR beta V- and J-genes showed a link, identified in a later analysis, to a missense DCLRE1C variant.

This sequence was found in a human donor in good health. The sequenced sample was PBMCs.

DNA for the CDR3: TGTGCCAGCAGCTTAGGGGGACAGGCTAAATCACCCCTCCACTTT. Its protein product is CASSLGGQAKSPLHF. The rearrangement joins TRBV13 to TRBJ1-6; 8 positions agree with TRBD1. The CDR3 consists of 15 residues. The germline V gene encodes CDR1 PRHDT and CDR2 FYEKMQ (reference sequence). Trimming removed 0 bases from V and 10 bases from J; junction bases left unmatched: 5.